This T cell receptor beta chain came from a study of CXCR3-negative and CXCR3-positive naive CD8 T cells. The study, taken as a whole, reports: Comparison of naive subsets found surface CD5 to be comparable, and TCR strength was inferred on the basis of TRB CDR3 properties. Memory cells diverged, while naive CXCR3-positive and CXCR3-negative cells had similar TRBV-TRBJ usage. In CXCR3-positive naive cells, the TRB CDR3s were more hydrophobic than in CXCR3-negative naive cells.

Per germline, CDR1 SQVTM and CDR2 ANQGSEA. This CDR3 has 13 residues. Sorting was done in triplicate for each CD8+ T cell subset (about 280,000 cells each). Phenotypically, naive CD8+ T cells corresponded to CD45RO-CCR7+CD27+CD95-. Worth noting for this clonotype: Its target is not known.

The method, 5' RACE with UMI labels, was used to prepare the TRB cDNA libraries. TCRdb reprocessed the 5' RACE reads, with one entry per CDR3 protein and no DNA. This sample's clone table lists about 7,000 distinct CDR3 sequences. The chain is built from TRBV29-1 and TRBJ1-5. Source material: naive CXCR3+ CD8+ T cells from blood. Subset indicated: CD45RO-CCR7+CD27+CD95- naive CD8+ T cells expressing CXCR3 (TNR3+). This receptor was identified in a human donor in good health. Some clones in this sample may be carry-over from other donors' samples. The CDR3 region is CSVEAVPGQPQHF.